This TCR beta chain appears in the sequencing data of a study of neurological immune-mediated disorders. CDR3 length: 13 amino acids. Germline CDR1 and CDR2: LGHNA and YNFKEQ. Trimming shortened V by 0 bases and J by 3 bases, and 6 bases separated the two germline ends. This clonotype was seen repeatedly, ten times or more. The cDNA came from 5'RACE with 10-nucleotide random UMIs. A single record per CDR3 protein comes from TCRdb applying MiXCR to the 5' RACE reads. Altogether approximately 16,000 distinct CDR3 sequences are present, 9% being singletons, with the ten largest covering around 45%. The receptor's source is a man aged 50-59 years in good health. Input material: CD8+ T cells from blood. This rearrangement joins TRBV4-2 to TRBJ2-7, with D hard to call. CDR3 DNA: TGTGCCAGCAGCCAAGAAACCCTCTACGAGCAGTACTTC. This translates into CASSQETLYEQYF.